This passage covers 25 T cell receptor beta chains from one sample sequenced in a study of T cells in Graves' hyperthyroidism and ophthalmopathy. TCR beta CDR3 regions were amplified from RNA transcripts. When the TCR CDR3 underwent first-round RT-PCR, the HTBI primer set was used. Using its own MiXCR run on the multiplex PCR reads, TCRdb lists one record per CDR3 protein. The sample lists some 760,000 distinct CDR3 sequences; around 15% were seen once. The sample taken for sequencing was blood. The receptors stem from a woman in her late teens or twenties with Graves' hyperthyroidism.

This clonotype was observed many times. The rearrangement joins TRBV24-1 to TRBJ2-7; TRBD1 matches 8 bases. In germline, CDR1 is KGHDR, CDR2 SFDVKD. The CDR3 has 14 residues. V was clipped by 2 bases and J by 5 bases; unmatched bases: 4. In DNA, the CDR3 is TGTGCCACCAGTGATTCGACAGGGGTCCACGAGCAGTACTTC. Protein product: CATSDSTGVHEQYF.

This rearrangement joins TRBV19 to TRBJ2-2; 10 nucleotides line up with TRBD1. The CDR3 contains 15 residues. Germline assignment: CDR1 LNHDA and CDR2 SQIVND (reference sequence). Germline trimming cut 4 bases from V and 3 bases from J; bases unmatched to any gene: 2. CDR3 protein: CASSTGQGYTGELFF. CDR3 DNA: TGTGCCAGTAGTACGGGACAGGGGTACACCGGGGAGCTGTTTTTT.

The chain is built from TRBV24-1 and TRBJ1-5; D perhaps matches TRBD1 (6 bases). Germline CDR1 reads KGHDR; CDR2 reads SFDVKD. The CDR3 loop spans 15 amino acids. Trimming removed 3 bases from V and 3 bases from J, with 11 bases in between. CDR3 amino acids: CATSDNTGFNQPQHF. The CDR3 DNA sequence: TGTGCCACCAGTGATAATACAGGGTTCAATCAGCCCCAGCATTTT.

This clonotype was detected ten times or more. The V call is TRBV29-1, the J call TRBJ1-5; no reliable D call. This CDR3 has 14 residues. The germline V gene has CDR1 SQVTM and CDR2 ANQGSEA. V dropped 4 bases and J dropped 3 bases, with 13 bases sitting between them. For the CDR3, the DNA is TGCAGCGTTGGGCCCCGGGTCGCCAATCAGCCCCAGCATTTT. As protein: CSVGPRVANQPQHF.

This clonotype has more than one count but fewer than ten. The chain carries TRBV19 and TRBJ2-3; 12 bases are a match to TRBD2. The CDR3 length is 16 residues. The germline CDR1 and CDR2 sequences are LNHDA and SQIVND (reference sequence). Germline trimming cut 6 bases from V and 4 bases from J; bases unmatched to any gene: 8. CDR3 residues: CASSQLAGGRADTQYF. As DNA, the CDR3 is TGTGCCAGTAGCCAACTAGCGGGAGGACGGGCAGATACGCAGTATTTT. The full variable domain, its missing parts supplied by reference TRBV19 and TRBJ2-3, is DGGITQSPKYLFRKEGQNVTLSCEQNLNHDAMYWYRQDPGQGLRLIYYSQIVNDFQKGDIAEGYSVSREKKESFPLTVTSAQKNPTAFYLCASSQLAGGRADTQYFGPGTRLTVL.

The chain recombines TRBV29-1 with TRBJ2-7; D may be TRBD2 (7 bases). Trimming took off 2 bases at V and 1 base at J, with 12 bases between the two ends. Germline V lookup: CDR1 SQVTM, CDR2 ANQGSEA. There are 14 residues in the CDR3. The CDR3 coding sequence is TGCAGCGTTGAACTGGGGGGGGCATCCTACGAGCAGTACTTC. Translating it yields CSVELGGASYEQYF.

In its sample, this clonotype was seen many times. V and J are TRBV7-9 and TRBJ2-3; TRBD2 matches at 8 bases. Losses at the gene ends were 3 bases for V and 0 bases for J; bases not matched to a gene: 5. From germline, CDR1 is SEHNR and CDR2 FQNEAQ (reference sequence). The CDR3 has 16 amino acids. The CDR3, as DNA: TGTGCCAGCAGCTTCCGCTCTAGCGGGAGCACAGATACGCAGTATTTT. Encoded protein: CASSFRSSGSTDTQYF.

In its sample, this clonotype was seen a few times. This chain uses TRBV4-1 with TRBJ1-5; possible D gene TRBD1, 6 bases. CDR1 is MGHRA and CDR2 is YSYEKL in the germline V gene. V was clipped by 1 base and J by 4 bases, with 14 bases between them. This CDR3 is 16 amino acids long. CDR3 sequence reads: CASSQGRGGANQPQHF. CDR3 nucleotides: TGCGCCAGCAGCCAAGGCCGGGGGGGGGCGAATCAGCCCCAGCATTTT.

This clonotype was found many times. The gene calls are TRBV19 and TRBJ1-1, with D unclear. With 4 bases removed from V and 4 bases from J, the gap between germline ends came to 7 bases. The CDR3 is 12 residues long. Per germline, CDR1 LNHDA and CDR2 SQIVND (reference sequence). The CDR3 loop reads CASSNGSTEAFF. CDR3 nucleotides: TGTGCCAGTAGTAATGGAAGCACTGAAGCTTTCTTT.

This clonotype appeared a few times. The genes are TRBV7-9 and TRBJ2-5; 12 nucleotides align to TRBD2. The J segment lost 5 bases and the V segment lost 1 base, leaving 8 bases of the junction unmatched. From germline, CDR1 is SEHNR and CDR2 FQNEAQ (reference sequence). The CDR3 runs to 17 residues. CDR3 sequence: CASSLGRLAGVVETQYF. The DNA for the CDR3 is TGTGCCAGCAGCTTAGGGCGACTAGCGGGAGTCGTGGAGACCCAGTACTTC. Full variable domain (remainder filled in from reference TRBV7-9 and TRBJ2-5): DTGVSQNPRHKITKRGQNVTFRCDPISEHNRLYWYRQTLGQGPEFLTYFQNEAQLEKSRLLSDRFSAERPKGSFSTLEIQRTEQGDSAMYLCASSLGRLAGVVETQYFGPGTRLLVL.

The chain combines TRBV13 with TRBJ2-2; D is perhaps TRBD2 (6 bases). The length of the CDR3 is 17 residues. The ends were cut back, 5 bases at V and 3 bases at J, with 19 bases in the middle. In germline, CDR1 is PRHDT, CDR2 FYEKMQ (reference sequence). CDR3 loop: CASSALGTGSHTGELFF. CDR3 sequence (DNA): TGTGCCAGCAGCGCCCTCGGAACCGGGAGTCACACCGGGGAGCTGTTTTTT.

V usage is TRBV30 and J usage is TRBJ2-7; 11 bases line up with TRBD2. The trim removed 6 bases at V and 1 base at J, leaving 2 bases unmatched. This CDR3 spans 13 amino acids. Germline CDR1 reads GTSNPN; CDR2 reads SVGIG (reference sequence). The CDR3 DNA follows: TGTGCCTGCAGACTAGCGGGATCCTACGAGCAGTACTTC. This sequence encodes CACRLAGSYEQYF.

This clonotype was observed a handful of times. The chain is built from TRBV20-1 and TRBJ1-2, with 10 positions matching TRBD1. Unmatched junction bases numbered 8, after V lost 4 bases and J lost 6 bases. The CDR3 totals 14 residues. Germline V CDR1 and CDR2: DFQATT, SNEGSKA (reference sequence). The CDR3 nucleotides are TGCAGTGCTAACCCGAGACAGGGGGCTCATGGCTACACCTTC. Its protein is CSANPRQGAHGYTF.

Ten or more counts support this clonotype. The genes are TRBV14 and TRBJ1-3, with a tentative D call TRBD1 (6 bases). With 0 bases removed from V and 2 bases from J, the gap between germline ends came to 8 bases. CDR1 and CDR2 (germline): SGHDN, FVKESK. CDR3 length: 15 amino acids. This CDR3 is CASSQDHRAGNTIYF. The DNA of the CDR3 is TGTGCCAGCAGCCAAGATCACAGGGCTGGAAACACCATATATTTT.

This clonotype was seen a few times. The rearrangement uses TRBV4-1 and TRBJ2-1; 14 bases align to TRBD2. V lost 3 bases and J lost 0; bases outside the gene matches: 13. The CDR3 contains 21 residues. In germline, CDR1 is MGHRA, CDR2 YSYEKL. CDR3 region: CASSHYPGLAGEQSSYNEQFF. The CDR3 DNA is TGCGCCAGCAGCCACTATCCGGGACTAGCGGGAGAACAAAGCTCCTACAATGAGCAGTTCTTC.

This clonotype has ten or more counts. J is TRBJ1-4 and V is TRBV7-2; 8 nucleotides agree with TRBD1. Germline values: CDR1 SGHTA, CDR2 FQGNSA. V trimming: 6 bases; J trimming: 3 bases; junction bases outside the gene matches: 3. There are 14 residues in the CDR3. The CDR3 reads CASRPQGANEKLFF. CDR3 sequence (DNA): TGTGCCAGCAGACCACAGGGGGCTAATGAAAAACTGTTTTTT.

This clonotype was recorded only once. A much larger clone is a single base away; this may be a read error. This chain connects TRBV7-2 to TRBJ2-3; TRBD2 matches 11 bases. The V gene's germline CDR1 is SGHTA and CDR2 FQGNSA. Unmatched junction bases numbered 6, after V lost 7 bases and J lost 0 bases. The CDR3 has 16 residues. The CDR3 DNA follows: TGTGCCAGCAACTCTCGACTAGCGGGGAGCACAGATACGCAGTATTTT. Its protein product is CASNSRLAGSTDTQYF.

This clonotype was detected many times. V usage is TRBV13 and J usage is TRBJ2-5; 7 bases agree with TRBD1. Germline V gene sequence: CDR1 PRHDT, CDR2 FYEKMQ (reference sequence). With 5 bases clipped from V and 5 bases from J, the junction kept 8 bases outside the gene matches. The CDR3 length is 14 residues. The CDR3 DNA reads TGTGCCAGCAGCATACGGGACAGTGGGGAGACCCAGTACTTC. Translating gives CASSIRDSGETQYF. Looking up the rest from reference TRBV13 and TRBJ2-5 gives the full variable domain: AAGVIQSPRHLIKEKRETATLKCYPIPRHDTVYWYQQGPGQDPQFLISFYEKMQSDKGSIPDRFSAQQFSDYHSELNMSSLELGDSALYFCASSIRDSGETQYFGPGTRLLVL.

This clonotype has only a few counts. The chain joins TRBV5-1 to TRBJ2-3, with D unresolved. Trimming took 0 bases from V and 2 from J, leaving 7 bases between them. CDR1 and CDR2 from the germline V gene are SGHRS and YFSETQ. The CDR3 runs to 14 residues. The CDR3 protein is CASSLAADTDTQYF. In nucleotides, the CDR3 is TGCGCCAGCAGCTTGGCGGCCGACACAGATACGCAGTATTTT.

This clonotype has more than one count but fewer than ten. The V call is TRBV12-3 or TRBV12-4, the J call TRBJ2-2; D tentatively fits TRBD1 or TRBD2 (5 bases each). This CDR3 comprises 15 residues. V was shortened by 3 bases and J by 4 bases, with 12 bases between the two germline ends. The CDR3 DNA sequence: TGTGCCAGCAGTTTGGGACGGGTGGGCACCGGGGAGCTGTTTTTT. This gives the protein CASSLGRVGTGELFF.

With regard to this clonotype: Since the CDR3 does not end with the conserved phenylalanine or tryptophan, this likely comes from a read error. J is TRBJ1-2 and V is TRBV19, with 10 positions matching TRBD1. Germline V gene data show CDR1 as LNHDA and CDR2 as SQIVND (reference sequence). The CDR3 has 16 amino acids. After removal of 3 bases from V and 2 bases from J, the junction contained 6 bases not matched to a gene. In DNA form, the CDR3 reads TGTGCCAGTAGTATCCTCGGGACAGGGGTCAACTATGGCTACACCCTC. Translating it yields CASSILGTGVNYGYTL.

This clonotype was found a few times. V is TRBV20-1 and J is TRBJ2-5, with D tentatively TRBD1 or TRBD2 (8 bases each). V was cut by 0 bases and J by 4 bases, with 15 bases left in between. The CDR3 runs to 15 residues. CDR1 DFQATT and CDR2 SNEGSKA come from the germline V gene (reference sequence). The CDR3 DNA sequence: TGCAGTGCTAGAGATCAGGGGGCGGGAGGAGAGACCCAGTACTTC. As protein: CSARDQGAGGETQYF.

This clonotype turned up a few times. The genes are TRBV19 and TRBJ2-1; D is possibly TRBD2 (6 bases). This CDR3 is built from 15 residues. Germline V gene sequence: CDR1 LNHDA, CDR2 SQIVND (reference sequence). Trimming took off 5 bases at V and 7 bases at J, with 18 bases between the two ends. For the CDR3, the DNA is TGTGCCAGTAGTTTAAGCGGGTCTGGGTGGAATGAGCAGTTCTTC. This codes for CASSLSGSGWNEQFF.

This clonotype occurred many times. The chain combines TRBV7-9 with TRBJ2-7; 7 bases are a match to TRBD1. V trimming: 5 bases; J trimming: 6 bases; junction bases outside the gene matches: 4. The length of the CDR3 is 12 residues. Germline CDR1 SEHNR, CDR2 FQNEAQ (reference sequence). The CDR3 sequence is CASSRQGAEQYF. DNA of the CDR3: TGTGCCAGCAGCAGACAGGGAGCCGAGCAGTACTTC.

The CDR3 DNA reads as TGTGCCTGGTCCCCGGACAGCTTCAACACTGAAGCTTTCTTT. Its translation is CAWSPDSFNTEAFF. The chain links TRBV30 to TRBJ1-1; a weak D match, TRBD1 (6 bases). This CDR3 has 14 residues. Trimming cost V 5 bases and J 2 bases, with 15 bases left between them. Germline assignment: CDR1 GTSNPN and CDR2 SVGIG (reference sequence).